The next 24 T cell receptor beta chains were all read from a single sample in a study of Ad26.COV2.S vaccination and SARS-CoV-2 variants (dated by TCRdb to the early 2020s). The library was made by the immunoSEQ multiplex PCR assay. What TCRdb holds here is the immuneACCESS table cut down to in-frame rearrangements. Part of the clones is not present; checked against another copy, under half of the missing clones reflect an unresolved V gene, and the others are unexplained. Across this sample there are nearly 400,000 clones, with over 75% seen only once. The top ten hold under 2% of the sample. The sample's treatment or condition label, in plain terms: 15 to 20 received Ad26.COV2.S at low or high dose, single or two shots; 5 received placebo; per-sample allocation not given. Repertoires of vaccine and placebo recipients were sequenced from samples collected on day 63 after the first injection. The source was peripheral blood, collected in a trial of Ad26.COV2.S vaccine versus placebo. Receptors originate from a person aged 18-60 years who received the Ad26.COV2.S COVID-19 vaccine or a placebo.

The count of this clone is one. This chain links TRBV29-1 with TRBJ2-3; TRBD2 is a possible D gene (7 bases). The CDR3 runs to 20 residues. The V end lost 6 bases, the J end lost 2 bases, and 33 bases lay between the germline ends. In germline, CDR1 is SQVTM, CDR2 ANQGSEA. The DNA of the CDR3 is TGCAGCGTGGCCACCACGGGGGGCTTACGAGTGGGGTTTCCCACAGATACGCAGTATTTT. Encoded protein: CSVATTGGLRVGFPTDTQYF.

The V gene is TRBV18, the J gene TRBJ2-3, with TRBD1 identical over 9 bases. This CDR3 contains 14 residues. V lost 6 bases to trimming and J lost 6 bases; unmatched junction nucleotides: 7. Germline V lookup: CDR1 KGHSH, CDR2 LQKENI. CDR3 nucleotides: TGTGCCAGCTCGCTAAGGACAGGGGCCGATACGCAGTATTTT. Translated: CASSLRTGADTQYF.

The chain recombines TRBV9 with TRBJ2-1, with 7 bases fitting TRBD2. Trimming cost V 1 base and J 9 bases; bases outside gene matches: 10. The CDR3 has 15 amino acids. Germline assignment: CDR1 SGDLS and CDR2 YYNGEE. The chain's CDR3 is CASSVWGRAGSEQFF. As DNA, the CDR3 is TGTGCCAGCAGCGTATGGGGGAGGGCCGGGAGTGAGCAGTTCTTC.

This rearrangement joins TRBV18 to TRBJ2-5, with 7 bases aligning to TRBD2. Trimming cost V 2 bases and J 5 bases; bases outside gene matches: 11. CDR3 length: 16 residues. Germline V gene sequence: CDR1 KGHSH, CDR2 LQKENI. CDR3 amino acids: CASSPGSGVAGETQYF. CDR3 sequence (DNA): TGTGCCAGCTCACCAGGCAGCGGGGTAGCGGGCGAGACCCAGTACTTC. The full variable domain, its missing parts supplied by reference TRBV18 and TRBJ2-5, is NAGVMQNPRHLVRRRGQEARLRCSPMKGHSHVYWYRQLPEEGLKFMVYLQKENIIDESGMPKERFSAEFPKEGPSILRIQQVVRGDSAAYFCASSPGSGVAGETQYFGPGTRLLVL.

J is TRBJ2-6 and V is TRBV5-1, with 10 bases identical to TRBD1. V lost 3 bases to trimming and J lost 2 bases; unmatched junction nucleotides: 2. The CDR3 consists of 16 residues. The germline gives CDR1 SGHRS, CDR2 YFSETQ. DNA of the CDR3: TGCGCCAGCAGCTCCGGGACAGGGGCTGGGGCCAACGTCCTGACTTTC. Translated: CASSSGTGAGANVLTF. Full variable domain (rest looked up from reference TRBV5-1 and TRBJ2-6): KAGVTQTPRYLIKTRGQQVTLSCSPISGHRSVSWYQQTPGQGLQFLFEYFSETQRNKGNFPGRFSGRQFSNSRSEMNVSTLELGDSALYLCASSSGTGAGANVLTFGAGSRLTVL.

J is TRBJ1-4 and V is TRBV14; D not certain. V was cut by 6 bases and J by 0 bases, with 8 bases left in between. The length of the CDR3 is 14 residues. CDR1 is SGHDN, CDR2 FVKESK, per germline. The CDR3 nucleotides read TGTGCCAGCAGTCCCCGAACAACTAATGAAAAACTGTTTTTT. This sequence encodes CASSPRTTNEKLFF.

The chain combines TRBV19 with TRBJ2-7; 10 bases match TRBD2. CDR1 and CDR2 from the germline V gene are LNHDA and SQIVND (reference sequence). Unmatched junction bases numbered 6, after V lost 5 bases and J lost 2 bases. This CDR3 has 15 amino acids. CDR3 in amino acids: CASSLAGTSAYEQYF. CDR3 bases: TGTGCCAGTAGTTTAGCAGGGACTAGCGCCTACGAGCAGTACTTC.

The CDR3, as DNA: TGTGCCAGCAACAGCGGGAGAGCCCACAATGAGCAGTTCTTC. Translated: CASNSGRAHNEQFF. The chain employs TRBV2 and TRBJ2-1; 8 bases align to TRBD2. Unmatched junction bases numbered 7, after V lost 7 bases and J lost 5 bases. Germline V gene lookup returns CDR1 SNHLY and CDR2 FYNNEI. This CDR3 is 14 amino acids long.

This chain uses TRBV9 with TRBJ1-1; D is unresolved. Looked up from germline, CDR1 is SGDLS and CDR2 is YYNGEE. The CDR3 has 15 amino acids. Deletions cut 0 bases from V and 0 bases from J, with 9 bases between. The chain's CDR3 is CASSVAASMNTEAFF. The CDR3 DNA reads TGTGCCAGCAGCGTAGCCGCCAGCATGAACACTGAAGCTTTCTTT.

The gene calls are TRBV7-2 and TRBJ1-4; D call uncertain. CDR3 length equals 12 residues. The V and J ends lost 3 bases and 14 bases respectively, with 13 bases between them. Germline V gives CDR1 SGHTA, CDR2 FQGNSA. The CDR3 reads CASSLSGFQLFF. As DNA, the CDR3 is TGTGCCAGCAGCTTGAGCGGGTTTCAGCTGTTTTTT.

In this sample, this clone turned up a few times. The gene calls are TRBV11-3 and TRBJ2-7; D is perhaps TRBD1 (5 bases). Deletions cut 2 bases from V and 0 bases from J, with 8 bases between. Per the germline V gene, CDR1 is SGHNT and CDR2 is YENEEA. This CDR3 is built from 14 residues. The CDR3 protein is CASSLPRASYEQYF. The CDR3 DNA sequence: TGTGCCAGCAGCTTACCCAGGGCCTCCTACGAGCAGTACTTC.

The chain carries TRBV6-6 and TRBJ1-2; 7 bases line up with TRBD1. The junction had 4 bases not matched to a gene; V was cut back by 1 base and J by 2 bases. This CDR3 comprises 15 residues. In germline, CDR1 is MNHNY, CDR2 SVGAGI (reference sequence). The CDR3 sequence is CASSYFGQANYGYTF. The CDR3 coding sequence is TGTGCCAGCAGTTACTTTGGACAGGCAAACTATGGCTACACCTTC.

The rearrangement uses TRBV4-2 and TRBJ1-4; D unclear. Germline assignment: CDR1 LGHNA and CDR2 YNFKEQ. V dropped 1 base and J dropped 6 bases, with 15 bases sitting between them. The CDR3 runs 16 residues. As DNA, the CDR3 is TGTGCCAGCAGCCAAGTGAAGTGGGATACTGATGAAAAACTGTTTTTT. Translating gives CASSQVKWDTDEKLFF.

The table lists this clone with a few counts. The rearrangement uses TRBV27 and TRBJ2-7; perhaps TRBD1 as D (6 bases). Germline V CDR1 and CDR2: MNHEY, SMNVEV (reference sequence). CDR3 length: 11 amino acids. V gave up 6 bases and J gave up 4 bases, with 7 bases separating them. The CDR3 nucleotides are TGTGCCAGCAGCCAGGGGTACGAGCAGTACTTC. Its translation: CASSQGYEQYF.

The chain recombines TRBV20-1 with TRBJ1-4; a weak D match, TRBD1 (6 bases). Germline CDR1 is DFQATT and CDR2 is SNEGSKA (reference sequence). The V and J ends lost 3 bases and 3 bases respectively, with 14 bases between them. The CDR3 has 15 residues. The CDR3 sequence is CSASGAAGANEKLFF. The CDR3 nucleotides are TGCAGTGCTAGTGGGGCGGCAGGGGCTAATGAAAAACTGTTTTTT.

V usage is TRBV29-1 and J usage is TRBJ2-1, with 9 bases aligning to TRBD2. The CDR3 contains 14 residues. Germline V gives CDR1 SQVTM, CDR2 ANQGSEA. Trimming removed 4 bases from V and 1 base from J; junction bases left unmatched: 2. For the CDR3, the DNA is TGCAGCGTTGGACTAGCGGTTTCCTACAATGAGCAGTTCTTC. This encodes CSVGLAVSYNEQFF.

The chain recombines TRBV9 with TRBJ1-6, with 8 nucleotides matching TRBD1. Germline CDR1 and CDR2: SGDLS and YYNGEE. The ends lost 3 bases at V and 4 bases at J; junction bases unmatched: 3. The CDR3 totals 15 residues. In DNA form, the CDR3 reads TGTGCCAGCAGCGGAGGACAGGGTTATAATTCACCCCTCCACTTT. It translates to CASSGGQGYNSPLHF. The whole variable domain, filled in from reference TRBV9 and TRBJ1-6, reads DSGVTQTPKHLITATGQRVTLRCSPRSGDLSVYWYQQSLDQGLQFLIQYYNGEERAKGNILERFSAQQFPDLHSELNLSSLELGDSALYFCASSGGQGYNSPLHFGNGTRLTVT.

This chain connects TRBV28 to TRBJ2-7, with D maybe TRBD1 (6 bases). The V end lost 2 bases, the J end lost 0 bases, and 11 bases lay between the germline ends. Germline lookup yields CDR1 MDHEN and CDR2 SYDVKM. This CDR3 contains 15 residues. The CDR3 region is CASSLGDRRSYEQYF. The CDR3 bases are TGTGCCAGCAGTTTAGGTGACAGGCGCTCCTACGAGCAGTACTTC.

The V call is TRBV28, the J call TRBJ2-5; D uncertain. Germline V CDR1 and CDR2: MDHEN, SYDVKM. Trimming removed 5 bases at V and 5 bases at J, with 15 bases between. The CDR3 extends over 14 amino acids. In nucleotides, the CDR3 is TGTGCCAGCAGTATCCGTGGTAGTCAGGAGACCCAGTACTTC. This codes for CASSIRGSQETQYF.

The chain has TRBV18 and TRBJ1-1; D not certain. Germline CDR1 is KGHSH and CDR2 is LQKENI. This CDR3 has 13 amino acids. With 4 bases removed from V and 6 bases from J, the gap between germline ends came to 12 bases. The CDR3 nucleotides are TGTGCCAGCTCACGGGTAGTCTGGGCTGAAGCTTTCTTT. Its translation: CASSRVVWAEAFF.

This clone was seen ten or more times. The chain recombines TRBV11-3 with TRBJ2-7; D is unclear. Germline CDR1 and CDR2: SGHNT and YENEEA. This CDR3 comprises 14 residues. V lost 5 bases and J lost 1, with 12 bases in between. This CDR3 reads CASSPLRSSYEQYF. Here the CDR3 DNA reads TGTGCCAGCAGCCCCCTTCGGTCGTCCTACGAGCAGTACTTC.

This clone was picked up one time. The same CDR3 also results from other DNA sequences found in this sample. The chain carries TRBV24-1 and TRBJ2-3; D gene uncertain. The CDR3 consists of 13 residues. Trimming cost V 1 base and J 0 bases, with 1 base left between them. Germline values: CDR1 KGHDR, CDR2 SFDVKD. The CDR3 DNA reads as TGTGCCACCAGTGATTTCAGCACAGATACGCAGTATTTT. It yields the protein CATSDFSTDTQYF.

This clone was detected only once. The J gene is TRBJ1-2, the V gene TRBV18; D ambiguous. The CDR3 spans 13 residues. The germline V and J ends were trimmed by 3 bases and 8 bases, with 13 bases remaining between them. Germline CDR1 KGHSH, CDR2 LQKENI. In DNA, the CDR3 is TGTGCCAGCTCACCCGCGCTGGCCGGAGGCTACACCTTC. The encoded protein is CASSPALAGGYTF.

The chain joins TRBV18 to TRBJ2-7, with 7 bases identical to TRBD1. The germline V gene has CDR1 KGHSH and CDR2 LQKENI. The CDR3 extends over 14 amino acids. J lost 2 bases, V lost 5 bases, and 6 bases had no gene match. The CDR3 protein is CASSSATGAYEQYF. CDR3 sequence (DNA): TGTGCCAGCTCATCTGCTACAGGGGCCTACGAGCAGTACTTC.